Listed below are T cell receptor beta chains from one sample, sequenced in a study of blood T cell repertoires in COVID-19. Sequencing was performed with immunoSEQ multiplex PCR; in TCRdb, only in-frame clones are kept and a portion is missing. This table holds about 190,000 clones, around 85% found once. Material for sequencing was peripheral blood. Source of these receptors: a man aged 50 to 60 who had recovered from COVID-19. CDR3s include the opening cysteine and the closing phenylalanine or tryptophan. A D gene is named only where the DNA matches it firmly. Clone size is not always given. Where it is, it says once, few, many or a class for expanded clones.

j_gene,v_gene,d_gene,abundance,CDR3nt,CDR3aa
TRBJ2-7,TRBV4-1,TRBD2,NA,TGCGCCAGCAGCCAATTTCTTAGCGGGAGAGGGTCCTACGAGCAGTACTTC,CASSQFLSGRGSYEQYF
TRBJ2-6,TRBV21-1,NA,NA,TGTGCCAGCAGCAAAGACGGGACAGGGGAATCTGGGGCCAACGTCCTGACTTTC,CASSKDGTGESGANVLTF
TRBJ1-1,TRBV4-2,NA,NA,TGTGCCAGCAGCCAAGGACGAGGTCGAGACACTGAAGCTTTCTTT,CASSQGRGRDTEAFF
TRBJ2-3,TRBV29-1,NA,once,TGCAGCGTTGAGGGGAGGAGCGGAACTAGCACAGATACGCAGTATTTT,CSVEGRSGTSTDTQYF
TRBJ2-2,TRBV10-3,TRBD2,NA,TGTGCCATCAGTGTTGAACCGGGACTAGCGGGGACCGGGGAGCTGTTTTTT,CAISVEPGLAGTGELFF
TRBJ2-7,TRBV27,NA,NA,TGTGCCAGCAGTTTTGGCGGCAGGGCGGGGTACGAGCAGTACTTC,CASSFGGRAGYEQYF
TRBJ2-7,TRBV10-3,TRBD1,once,TGTGCCATCAGGGGTGACAGGGAGAAGGACGAGCAGTACTTC,CAIRGDREKDEQYF
TRBJ2-7,TRBV11-2,TRBD2,NA,TGTGCCAGCAGCTTAGATGGGAGGGGACGAATTGTTTACGAGCAGTACTTC,CASSLDGRGRIVYEQYF
TRBJ2-7,TRBV19,TRBD1,NA,TGTGCCAGTAGCCAACGACAGGGGCTAGTGGAGCAGTACTTC,CASSQRQGLVEQYF
TRBJ1-2,TRBV28,TRBD1,NA,TGTGCCAGCAGTACCCGACAGGGGAGATATGGCTACACCTTC,CASSTRQGRYGYTF
TRBJ2-1,TRBV5-1,NA,NA,TGCGCCAGCAGCTCGGGGTTAAATGAGCAGTTCTTC,CASSSGLNEQFF
TRBJ2-3,TRBV5-8,NA,NA,TGTGCCAGCAGCTTGGGGAGCGCAGATACGCAGTATTTT,CASSLGSADTQYF
TRBJ2-3,TRBV18,TRBD1,NA,TGTGCCAGCTCACCACCCAGGACAGGGCGGGGCACAGATACGCAGTATTTT,CASSPPRTGRGTDTQYF
TRBJ2-1,TRBV7-3,TRBD1,NA,TGTGCCAGCAGCCGGGACAGGGGAGGAGAGCAGTTCTTC,CASSRDRGGEQFF
TRBJ2-1,TRBV3-1/TRBV3-2,NA,NA,TGTGCCAGCAGCCAAAGTTTGAGTCAGGGTAGTCGTGGTGAGCAGTTCTTC,CASSQSLSQGSRGEQFF
TRBJ2-7,TRBV28,NA,NA,TGTGCCAGCAGTTTGGGCCAGGGTATGCCCCCTAAACACTACGAGCAGTACTTC,CASSLGQGMPPKHYEQYF
TRBJ1-1,TRBV7-2,TRBD1,NA,TGTGCCAGCAGCTTAGCCCCGACAGGGGGCACTGAAGCTTTCTTT,CASSLAPTGGTEAFF
TRBJ2-7,TRBV18,TRBD2,NA,TGTGCCAGCTCGACTGATAGCGGGAGTTCCTACGAGCAGTACTTC,CASSTDSGSSYEQYF
TRBJ1-1,TRBV11-2,NA,few,TGTGCCAGCAGCTTAGATGTGCGGGCCGGGACTGAAGCTTTCTTT,CASSLDVRAGTEAFF
TRBJ2-7,TRBV5-1,TRBD2,NA,TGCGCCAGCAGCTTGGCCCTAGCGGGAGTAGTGGAGCAGTACTTC,CASSLALAGVVEQYF
TRBJ2-3,TRBV11-2,TRBD2,NA,TGTGCCAGCAGCCCCCAAGGACTAGCGGGAGATACGCAGTATTTT,CASSPQGLAGDTQYF
TRBJ2-7,TRBV27,TRBD1,NA,TGTGCCAGCAGTTTTTCGGGACAGGGTTCCTACGAGCAGTACTTC,CASSFSGQGSYEQYF
TRBJ2-3,TRBV3-1/TRBV3-2,NA,NA,TGTGCCAGCAGCCAAGAGCGTGGCGGCCTGGAGAGCACAGATACGCAGTATTTT,CASSQERGGLESTDTQYF
TRBJ2-4,TRBV20-1,NA,NA,TGCAGTGCGAGAATAAAAAACATTCAGTACTTC,CSARIKNIQYF
TRBJ1-2,TRBV12-3/TRBV12-4,NA,many,TGTGCCAGCAGTGCAAACGGGAGGGATGGCTACACCTTC,CASSANGRDGYTF
TRBJ2-2,TRBV10-3,NA,NA,TGTGCCATCAGTGAGGTGGCAGGGAAGGGAGGCGGGGAGCTGTTTTTT,CAISEVAGKGGGELFF
TRBJ2-2,TRBV10-3,NA,NA,TGTGCCATCAGTGACCGGGACTCACCCGCGAACACCGGGGAGCTGTTTTTT,CAISDRDSPANTGELFF
TRBJ1-1,TRBV3-1/TRBV3-2,NA,NA,TGTGCCAGCAGCCAAGGTTCCAGGGGTTCTGAAGCTTTCTTT,CASSQGSRGSEAFF
TRBJ2-5,TRBV19,TRBD1,NA,TGTGCCAGTAGTAATGACAGGGGGTCGGTAGAGACCCAGTACTTC,CASSNDRGSVETQYF
TRBJ1-2,TRBV7-9,TRBD1,NA,TGTGCCAGCAGCTTACGACAGGGGGACTATGGCTACACCTTC,CASSLRQGDYGYTF
TRBJ2-1,TRBV9,NA,NA,TGTGCCAGCAGCGTAGAGCGGGCCGGATACAATGAGCAGTTCTTC,CASSVERAGYNEQFF
TRBJ2-3,TRBV6-2/TRBV6-3,NA,many,TGTGCCAGCAGTCTGGGTGGTTCAGGGACAACAGATACGCAGTATTTT,CASSLGGSGTTDTQYF
TRBJ1-2,TRBV5-8,TRBD1,NA,TGTGCCAGCAGCTTGGATTTGGGACAGGGAGACTATGGCTACACCTTC,CASSLDLGQGDYGYTF
TRBJ2-5,TRBV29-1,TRBD1,NA,TGCAGCGTAGCCCGGACAGGGGGCATCGAGACCCAGTACTTC,CSVARTGGIETQYF
TRBJ2-1,TRBV6-4,TRBD2,NA,TGTGCCAGCAGTGACGGACTAGCGGGGGTCCAGGAGTTCTTC,CASSDGLAGVQEFF
TRBJ1-2,TRBV28,NA,once,TGTGCCAGCAGTTTTGGTCAGGGCTATGGCTACACCTTC,CASSFGQGYGYTF
TRBJ2-2,TRBV29-1,NA,few,TGCAGCGTTGGGAGTCCCGGGGAGCTGTTTTTT,CSVGSPGELFF
TRBJ1-5,TRBV7-8,TRBD1,NA,TGTGCCAGCAGCCGAATGGGACAGCCCAGCAGCAATCAGCCCCAGCATTTT,CASSRMGQPSSNQPQHF
TRBJ1-5,TRBV19,TRBD1,NA,TGTGCCAGTAGTACCAAGCCTCAGGGGGCGTTAAGCAATCAGCCCCAGCATTTT,CASSTKPQGALSNQPQHF
TRBJ2-3,TRBV28,NA,NA,TGTGCCAGCAGGCGTCGGGCTGCCTGGGGCGATACGCAGTATTTT,CASRRRAAWGDTQYF
TRBJ2-2,TRBV5-8,NA,NA,TGTGCCAGCAGCCGGGACTTCACATACGGGGAGCTGTTTTTT,CASSRDFTYGELFF
TRBJ2-1,TRBV7-3,TRBD2,few,TGTGCCAGCAGCTCCGGGACTAACAGCTACAATGAGCAGTTCTTC,CASSSGTNSYNEQFF